A single sample gave rise to the 19 T cell receptor beta chains below, sequenced in a study of OX40 agonist ivuxolimab in advanced cancers. Produced via immunoSEQ multiplex PCR; TCRdb's table is partial and in-frame only. The sample contains tens of thousands of clones, around nine tenths of which appear only once. The sample consisted of CD4+ or CD8+ T cells sorted from blood, taken in a trial of the OX40 agonist ivuxolimab. The receptors stem from an adult with an advanced solid tumor such as melanoma, head and neck, liver or kidney cancer.

The J gene is TRBJ2-5, the V gene TRBV5-4; the match to TRBD1 covers 10 bases. V gave up 4 bases and J gave up 5 bases; unmatched junction bases: 8. The CDR3 is 15 residues long. Germline CDR1 reads SGHNT; CDR2 reads YYREEE (reference sequence). The CDR3 region is CASSQPTGGSETQYF. CDR3 nucleotide sequence: TGTGCCAGCAGCCAACCGACAGGGGGCAGCGAGACCCAGTACTTC.

The rearrangement links TRBV2 to TRBJ2-3; D may be TRBD1 or TRBD2 (5 bases each). Trimming shortened V by 9 bases and J by 0 bases, and 10 bases separated the two germline ends. CDR3 length: 13 amino acids. Germline CDR1 SNHLY, CDR2 FYNNEI. CDR3 coding DNA: TGTGCCAGAAGTCGGGGCAGCACAGATACGCAGTATTTT. Translating it yields CARSRGSTDTQYF.

The chain couples TRBV7-9 to TRBJ2-7; D gene unclear. The CDR3 runs 13 residues. The V and J ends lost 1 base and 3 bases respectively, with 7 bases between them. CDR1 and CDR2 from the germline V gene are SEHNR and FQNEAQ (reference sequence). The CDR3 nucleotides are TGTGCCAGCAGCTTAGACGGCCGCTACGAGCAGTACTTC. As protein: CASSLDGRYEQYF. Drawing the rest from reference TRBV7-9 and TRBJ2-7, the complete variable domain is DTGVSQNPRHKITKRGQNVTFRCDPISEHNRLYWYRQTLGQGPEFLTYFQNEAQLEKSRLLSDRFSAERPKGSFSTLEIQRTEQGDSAMYLCASSLDGRYEQYFGPGTRLTVT.

The DNA for the CDR3 is TGTGCCAGCAGCGTAGGGAACAGCGGCACAGATACGCAGTATTTT. Protein: CASSVGNSGTDTQYF. The chain joins TRBV9 to TRBJ2-3; D gene unclear. There are 15 residues in the CDR3. CDR1 and CDR2 (germline): SGDLS, YYNGEE. V was clipped by 0 bases and J by 1 base, with 9 bases between them.

The chain recombines TRBV27 with TRBJ1-2; 10 bases agree with TRBD1. CDR3 size: 14 residues. After removal of 5 bases from V and 8 bases from J, the junction contained 8 bases not matched to a gene. Looked up from germline, CDR1 is MNHEY and CDR2 is SMNVEV (reference sequence). The DNA of the CDR3 is TGTGCCAGCAGTCCACCCGGGACAGGGGTCGGCTACACCTTC. Protein product: CASSPPGTGVGYTF.

The chain uses TRBV27 and TRBJ2-4; 8 bases match TRBD1. Losses at the gene ends were 10 bases for V and 3 bases for J; bases not matched to a gene: 8. The CDR3 is made up of 14 amino acids. Looked up from germline, CDR1 is MNHEY and CDR2 is SMNVEV (reference sequence). The CDR3 DNA reads as TGTGCCACCTCGACAGGGGCGGACAAAAACATTCAGTACTTC. Protein sequence: CATSTGADKNIQYF.

This chain uses TRBV2 with TRBJ2-3; D tentatively fits TRBD1 or TRBD2 (6 bases each). The CDR3 sequence is 13 residues long. In germline, CDR1 is SNHLY, CDR2 FYNNEI. The V end lost 10 bases, the J end lost 2 bases, and 13 bases lay between the germline ends. CDR3 DNA: TGTGCCACCGGGGGCGGTCTCACAGATACGCAGTATTTT. It yields the protein CATGGGLTDTQYF.

The chain links TRBV6-6 to TRBJ2-7; D remains ambiguous. Germline lookup yields CDR1 MNHNY and CDR2 SVGAGI (reference sequence). This CDR3 has 11 amino acids. The V gene lost 4 bases and the J gene lost 4 bases, with 5 bases spanning the gap. The CDR3, as DNA: TGTGCCAGCAGTTCCCTATACGAGCAGTACTTC. It is translated as CASSSLYEQYF.

This clone was picked up one time. V and J are TRBV19 and TRBJ2-1, with 10 positions matching TRBD2. Germline CDR1 reads LNHDA; CDR2 reads SQIVND (reference sequence). The CDR3 contains 13 residues. With V trimmed by 10 bases and J by 6 bases, 6 bases remained unmatched. CDR3 bases: TGTGCCATGGGGGGGACTAGCGCCAATGAGCAGTTCTTC. This translates into CAMGGTSANEQFF.

The chain carries TRBV10-3 and TRBJ2-6, with D perhaps TRBD1 (6 bases). There are 17 residues in the CDR3. Germline values: CDR1 ENHRY, CDR2 SYGVKD. Trimming stripped 3 bases from V and 0 bases from J, with 12 bases between. CDR3 loop: CAISEQGDASGANVLTF. DNA for the CDR3: TGTGCCATCAGTGAACAGGGAGACGCCTCTGGGGCCAACGTCCTGACTTTC.

The chain recombines TRBV13 with TRBJ2-7, with TRBD2 matching over 13 bases. Germline V CDR1 and CDR2: PRHDT, FYEKMQ (reference sequence). Trimming at V came to 4 bases and at J to 3 bases, leaving 3 bases not matched to a gene. CDR3 length: 15 residues. Written as DNA, the CDR3 is TGTGCCAGCAGCTCGGGACTAGCGGGATACTACGAGCAGTACTTC. It encodes CASSSGLAGYYEQYF. Variable domain in full (rest from reference TRBV13 and TRBJ2-7): AAGVIQSPRHLIKEKRETATLKCYPIPRHDTVYWYQQGPGQDPQFLISFYEKMQSDKGSIPDRFSAQQFSDYHSELNMSSLELGDSALYFCASSSGLAGYYEQYFGPGTRLTVT.

The gene calls are TRBV19 and TRBJ1-1; TRBD1 aligns across 7 bases. Trimming removed 4 bases from V and 1 base from J; junction bases left unmatched: 6. Germline V gene lookup returns CDR1 LNHDA and CDR2 SQIVND (reference sequence). The CDR3 consists of 15 residues. For the CDR3, the DNA is TGTGCCAGTAGTAGACAGGGTCCCGGGAACACTGAAGCTTTCTTT. Its protein product is CASSRQGPGNTEAFF.

The rearrangement links TRBV28 to TRBJ2-1; D unresolved. The V and J ends lost 6 bases and 4 bases respectively, with 4 bases between them. This CDR3 has 11 residues. Germline V CDR1 and CDR2: MDHEN, SYDVKM. The CDR3 nucleotides read TGTGCCAGCAGGAATTACAATGAGCAGTTCTTC. This codes for CASRNYNEQFF.

J is TRBJ2-7 and V is TRBV2, with D possibly matching TRBD2 (6 bases). This CDR3 spans 12 amino acids. Trimming cost V 8 bases and J 1 base, with 9 bases left between them. In germline, CDR1 is SNHLY, CDR2 FYNNEI. For the CDR3, the DNA is TGTGCCAGCGCGGGACTGTCCTACGAGCAGTACTTC. This encodes CASAGLSYEQYF.

The chain employs TRBV5-6 and TRBJ1-1; TRBD1 aligns across 7 bases. The CDR3 is 14 amino acids. V gave up 4 bases and J gave up 0 bases; unmatched junction bases: 3. CDR1 and CDR2 (germline): SGHDT, YYEEEE. The CDR3 region has the DNA TGTGCCAGCAGCGGACAGGAGGTGAACACTGAAGCTTTCTTT. It translates to CASSGQEVNTEAFF.

The V gene is TRBV2, the J gene TRBJ2-2; 8 nucleotides agree with TRBD1. J lost 6 bases, V lost 3 bases, and 6 bases had no gene match. The CDR3 runs 15 residues. CDR1 SNHLY and CDR2 FYNNEI come from the germline V gene. The CDR3: CASSDPGGASGELFF. The DNA of the CDR3 is TGTGCCAGCAGTGACCCAGGGGGCGCGTCCGGGGAGCTGTTTTTT.

Here the CDR3 reads CASSQGPANEQFF. The CDR3 DNA sequence: TGCGCCAGCAGCCAGGGTCCGGCCAATGAGCAGTTCTTC. V and J are TRBV4-1 and TRBJ2-1; D uncertain. V shed 3 bases and J shed 6 bases, with 9 bases lying between them. There are 13 residues in the CDR3. CDR1 MGHRA and CDR2 YSYEKL come from the germline V gene.

This clone was observed a handful of times. The chain couples TRBV28 to TRBJ1-2; D may be TRBD1 (6 bases). The length of the CDR3 is 15 residues. V was trimmed by 5 bases and J by 3 bases, leaving 16 bases between them. From germline, CDR1 is MDHEN and CDR2 SYDVKM. CDR3 nucleotides: TGTGCCAGCAGTCACGGTACAGGGACCGACTATGGCTACACCTTC. Translating gives CASSHGTGTDYGYTF.

The rearrangement links TRBV19 to TRBJ1-3; possibly TRBD1 for D (5 bases). This CDR3 spans 17 amino acids. Deletions cut 3 bases from V and 4 bases from J, with 19 bases between. Germline CDR1 is LNHDA and CDR2 is SQIVND (reference sequence). The CDR3 is CASSMIPPWGSGNTIYF. CDR3 DNA sequence: TGTGCCAGTAGTATGATCCCCCCTTGGGGGAGCGGAAACACCATATATTTT.